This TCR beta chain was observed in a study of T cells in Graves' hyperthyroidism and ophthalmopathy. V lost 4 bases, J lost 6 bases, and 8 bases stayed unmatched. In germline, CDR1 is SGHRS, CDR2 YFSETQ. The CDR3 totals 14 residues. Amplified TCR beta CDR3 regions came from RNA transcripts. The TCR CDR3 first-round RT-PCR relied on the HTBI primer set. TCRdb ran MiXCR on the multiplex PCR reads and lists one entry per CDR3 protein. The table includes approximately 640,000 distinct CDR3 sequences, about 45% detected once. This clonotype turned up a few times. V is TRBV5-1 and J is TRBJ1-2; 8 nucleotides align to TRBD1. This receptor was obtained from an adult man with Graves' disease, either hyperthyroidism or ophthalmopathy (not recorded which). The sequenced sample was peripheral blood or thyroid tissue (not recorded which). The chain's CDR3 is CASSRTGKVDGYTF. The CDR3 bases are TGCGCCAGCAGCCGGACAGGGAAGGTTGATGGCTACACCTTC.